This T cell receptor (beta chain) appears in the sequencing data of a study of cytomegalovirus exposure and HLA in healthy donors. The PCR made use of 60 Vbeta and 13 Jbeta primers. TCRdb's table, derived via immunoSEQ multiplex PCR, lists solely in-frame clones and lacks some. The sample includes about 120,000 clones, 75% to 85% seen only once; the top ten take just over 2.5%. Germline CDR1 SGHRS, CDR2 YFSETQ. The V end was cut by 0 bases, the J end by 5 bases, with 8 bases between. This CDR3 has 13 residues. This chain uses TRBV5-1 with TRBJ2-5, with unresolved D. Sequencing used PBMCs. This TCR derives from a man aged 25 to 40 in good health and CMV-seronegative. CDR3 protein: CASSLGSGETQYF. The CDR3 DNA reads TGCGCCAGCAGCTTGGGGTCTGGCGAGACCCAGTACTTC.